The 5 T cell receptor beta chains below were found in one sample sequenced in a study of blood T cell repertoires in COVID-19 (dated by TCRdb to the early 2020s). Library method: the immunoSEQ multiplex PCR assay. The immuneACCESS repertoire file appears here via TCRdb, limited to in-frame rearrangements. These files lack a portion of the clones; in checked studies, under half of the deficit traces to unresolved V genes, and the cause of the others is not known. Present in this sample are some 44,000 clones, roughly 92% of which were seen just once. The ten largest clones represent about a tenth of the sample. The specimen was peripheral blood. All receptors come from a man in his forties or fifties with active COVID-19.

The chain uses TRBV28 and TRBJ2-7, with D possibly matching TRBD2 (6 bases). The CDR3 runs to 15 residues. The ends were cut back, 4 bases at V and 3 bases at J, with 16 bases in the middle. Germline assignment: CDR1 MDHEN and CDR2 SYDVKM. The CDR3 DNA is TGTGCCAGCAGTTCCCCTGCAGGGAGGAGCTACGAGCAGTACTTC. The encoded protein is CASSSPAGRSYEQYF.

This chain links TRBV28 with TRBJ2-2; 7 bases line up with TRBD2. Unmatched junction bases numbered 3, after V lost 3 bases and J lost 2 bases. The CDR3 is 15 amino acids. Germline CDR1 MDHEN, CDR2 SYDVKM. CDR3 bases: TGTGCCAGCAGTTTTGGCGGGAGAAACACCGGGGAGCTGTTTTTT. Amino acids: CASSFGGRNTGELFF.

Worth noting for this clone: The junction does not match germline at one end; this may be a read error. CDR3 protein: CASSLGTEETQYF. CDR3 bases: TGTGCTAGCAGCTTAGGGACAGAAGAGACCCAGTACTTC. This rearrangement joins TRBV7-7 to TRBJ2-5, with 7 bases that match TRBD1. The CDR3 extends over 13 amino acids. In germline, CDR1 is SSHAT, CDR2 FNYEAQ (reference sequence).

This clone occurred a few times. The CDR3 DNA reads as TGTGCCAGCAGCCCCGGGCAGGGCGAGGAAAAACTGTTTTTT. Amino acids: CASSPGQGEEKLFF. The J gene is TRBJ1-4, the V gene TRBV7-8, with D perhaps matching TRBD1 (5 bases). V was trimmed by 5 bases and J by 8 bases, leaving 15 bases between them. Germline V gene sequence: CDR1 SGHVS, CDR2 FQNEAQ. The CDR3 is 14 amino acids.

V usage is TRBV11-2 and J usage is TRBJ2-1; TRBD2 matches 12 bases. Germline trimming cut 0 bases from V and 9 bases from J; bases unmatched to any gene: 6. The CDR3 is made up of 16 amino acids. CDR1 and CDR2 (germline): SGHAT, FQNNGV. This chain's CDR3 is CASSLEGLAGFAEQFF. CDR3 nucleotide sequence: TGTGCCAGCAGCTTAGAGGGACTAGCGGGCTTCGCTGAGCAGTTCTTC. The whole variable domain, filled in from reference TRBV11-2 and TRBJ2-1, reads EAGVAQSPRYKIIEKRQSVAFWCNPISGHATLYWYQQILGQGPKLLIQFQNNGVVDDSQLPKDRFSAERLKGVDSTLKIQPAKLEDSAVYLCASSLEGLAGFAEQFFGPGTRLTVL.